A single sample is the source of the 25 T cell receptor beta chains below, sequenced in a study of blood T cell repertoires in COVID-19. Measured with immunoSEQ multiplex PCR; TCRdb has only the in-frame clones, and not every one. The sample lists roughly 130,000 clones, approximately 85% occurring once. The specimen sequenced was PBMCs or T cells enriched from blood (not recorded which). The origin of the receptors is a woman in her forties or fifties with acute COVID-19.

The V and J genes are TRBV7-9 and TRBJ1-1, with TRBD1 matching 7 bases. The CDR3 is 16 amino acids. The germline V gene encodes CDR1 SEHNR and CDR2 FQNEAQ (reference sequence). V lost 5 bases to trimming and J lost 5 bases; unmatched junction nucleotides: 14. CDR3 loop: CASSARQGLGATEAFF. Written as DNA, the CDR3 is TGTGCCAGCAGCGCCCGACAGGGTTTAGGTGCGACTGAAGCTTTCTTT.

The J gene is TRBJ2-2, the V gene TRBV7-2, with 9 bases identical to TRBD1. The CDR3 contains 16 residues. Trimming at V came to 6 bases and at J to 4 bases, leaving 9 bases not matched to a gene. Germline V CDR1 and CDR2: SGHTA, FQGNSA. The CDR3 loop is CASRSRDRVGTGELFF. For the CDR3, the DNA is TGTGCCAGCAGGAGCCGGGACAGGGTGGGCACCGGGGAGCTGTTTTTT. Variable domain in full (rest from reference TRBV7-2 and TRBJ2-2): GAGVSQSPSNKVTEKGKDVELRCDPISGHTALYWYRQSLGQGLEFLIYFQGNSAPDKSGLPSDRFSAERTGGSVSTLTIQRTQQEDSAVYLCASRSRDRVGTGELFFGEGSRLTVL.

This clone was seen only once. This chain joins TRBV28 and TRBJ1-5; D gene uncertain. The CDR3 spans 12 residues. From germline, CDR1 is MDHEN and CDR2 SYDVKM. V was shortened by 2 bases and J by 4 bases, with 3 bases between the two germline ends. CDR3 loop: CASSLPNQPQHF. CDR3 DNA: TGTGCCAGCAGTTTACCGAATCAGCCCCAGCATTTT.

The J gene is TRBJ1-1, the V gene TRBV28; a weak D match, TRBD1 (5 bases). Germline CDR1 is MDHEN and CDR2 is SYDVKM. Trimming removed 3 bases from V and 0 bases from J, with 8 bases in between. The CDR3 totals 14 residues. DNA of the CDR3: TGTGCCAGCAGTTTGGTCAGGGTGAACACTGAAGCTTTCTTT. This translates into CASSLVRVNTEAFF.

This clone showed up just a few times. The chain links TRBV21-1 to TRBJ1-4; the table's D call, TRBD1, has no DNA check behind it. TRBV21-1 is deemed a pseudogene. The CDR3 is 16 amino acids. The CDR3 is CASSNPGPVYNEKLFF. The CDR3 DNA reads as TGTGCCAGCAGCAACCCTGGGCCGGTTTATAATGAAAAACTGTTTTTT.

This rearrangement joins TRBV7-2 to TRBJ1-1; D unresolved. V was trimmed by 4 bases and J by 0 bases, leaving 9 bases between them. The CDR3 consists of 14 residues. CDR1 and CDR2 (germline): SGHTA, FQGNSA. The CDR3 DNA sequence: TGTGCCAGCAGCTCGCGGGAGATGAACACTGAAGCTTTCTTT. It is translated as CASSSREMNTEAFF.

The chain links TRBV10-3 to TRBJ2-7; TRBD2 might be the D (6 bases). Germline lookup yields CDR1 ENHRY and CDR2 SYGVKD. The CDR3 has 16 residues. V dropped 3 bases and J dropped 0 bases, with 15 bases sitting between them. CDR3 DNA: TGTGCCATCAGTGATGGGCCTGCGGGATCCTCCTACGAGCAGTACTTC. This translates into CAISDGPAGSSYEQYF.

The chain links TRBV6-4 to TRBJ2-2; D is possibly TRBD2 (6 bases). The V end was cut by 2 bases, the J end by 6 bases, with 10 bases between. Germline values: CDR1 MRHNA, CDR2 SNTAGT. CDR3 length: 14 amino acids. The chain's CDR3 is CASSDGGISGELFF. The CDR3 DNA sequence: TGTGCCAGCAGTGACGGAGGGATATCCGGGGAGCTGTTTTTT.

This clone is labeled medium-sized. The chain employs TRBV6-2 or TRBV6-3 and TRBJ2-6, with D perhaps TRBD2 (6 bases). Germline loops: CDR1 MNHEY, CDR2 SVGEGT. V was clipped by 6 bases and J by 3 bases, with 12 bases between them. This CDR3 has 15 amino acids. The CDR3 reads CASSRTEGGANVLTF. The CDR3 nucleotides read TGTGCCAGCAGCCGAACGGAGGGTGGGGCCAACGTCCTGACTTTC.

The V call is TRBV5-1, the J call TRBJ1-2, with 7 bases lining up with TRBD1. Germline CDR1 and CDR2: SGHRS and YFSETQ. The CDR3 covers 14 residues. The junction had 8 bases not matched to a gene; V was cut back by 2 bases and J by 7 bases. The CDR3 loop reads CASSFEGATSGYTF. The CDR3 nucleotides read TGCGCCAGCAGCTTTGAGGGGGCCACCTCTGGCTACACCTTC.

The chain has TRBV19 and TRBJ1-3; no clear D. V dropped 8 bases and J dropped 0 bases, with 20 bases sitting between them. CDR3 length: 17 amino acids. Looked up from germline, CDR1 is LNHDA and CDR2 is SQIVND (reference sequence). In DNA, the CDR3 is TGTGCCAGTGGGCCTGTTGGCCTCGGCAGCTCTGGAAACACCATATATTTT. It encodes CASGPVGLGSSGNTIYF.

The gene calls are TRBV5-1 and TRBJ1-1; 8 nucleotides agree with TRBD1. The V segment lost 0 bases and the J segment 4 bases; nucleotides outside the gene matches: 5. This CDR3 contains 15 residues. The germline CDR1 and CDR2 sequences are SGHRS and YFSETQ. This CDR3 reads CASSLVPDRATEAFF. CDR3 in DNA: TGCGCCAGCAGCTTGGTCCCGGACAGGGCCACTGAAGCTTTCTTT.

V usage is TRBV5-8 and J usage is TRBJ2-1; TRBD2 matches at 13 bases. In germline, CDR1 is SGHTS, CDR2 YDEGEE. The CDR3 has 16 amino acids. Trimming cost V 1 base and J 10 bases; bases outside gene matches: 8. For the CDR3, the DNA is TGTGCCAGCAGCTTGATGGGACTAGCGGGAACGGGGGAGCAGTTCTTC. It yields the protein CASSLMGLAGTGEQFF.

The V gene is TRBV19, the J gene TRBJ1-2; 9 positions agree with TRBD1. Losses at the gene ends were 10 bases for V and 4 bases for J; bases not matched to a gene: 10. CDR3 length: 14 amino acids. Germline V lookup: CDR1 LNHDA, CDR2 SQIVND (reference sequence). The CDR3 sequence: CATRRQTGGYGYTF. DNA for the CDR3: TGTGCCACCCGGCGGCAGACAGGGGGCTATGGCTACACCTTC.

The chain uses TRBV14 and TRBJ1-3; TRBD1 matches at 9 bases. Germline trimming cut 4 bases from V and 2 bases from J; bases unmatched to any gene: 6. CDR1 is SGHDN, CDR2 FVKESK, per germline. This CDR3 has 16 amino acids. The chain's CDR3 is CASSRGTGRPGNTIYF. In nucleotides, the CDR3 is TGTGCCAGCAGCCGGGGGACAGGGCGCCCTGGAAACACCATATATTTT.

This clone has ten or more counts. This chain uses TRBV5-4 with TRBJ1-1; D unresolved. Per the germline V gene, CDR1 is SGHNT and CDR2 is YYREEE (reference sequence). The CDR3 contains 14 residues. Trimming took 1 base from V and 4 from J, leaving 11 bases between them. CDR3: CASSLPGRGTEAFF. The CDR3, as DNA: TGTGCCAGCAGCTTGCCGGGCCGGGGCACTGAAGCTTTCTTT.

The chain carries TRBV10-1 and TRBJ2-7; 12 nucleotides match TRBD2. This CDR3 region has 17 residues. Trimming cost V 2 bases and J 6 bases; bases outside gene matches: 11. Germline loops: CDR1 WNHNN, CDR2 SYGVQD (reference sequence). The CDR3 DNA follows: TGCGCCAGCAGTGAGAGGACTAGCGGGGAACATTGGTGCGAGCAGTACTTC. As protein: CASSERTSGEHWCEQYF.

V is TRBV2 and J is TRBJ2-3, with 10 bases identical to TRBD2. CDR1 and CDR2 from the germline V gene are SNHLY and FYNNEI. The CDR3 contains 14 residues. V trimming: 9 bases; J trimming: 5 bases; junction bases outside the gene matches: 8. The DNA of the CDR3 is TGTGCCAGGGCTAGCGGGAGAAAAGGAGATACGCAGTATTTT. Amino acids: CARASGRKGDTQYF.

The chain employs TRBV5-6 and TRBJ2-7, with 9 bases matching TRBD2. The junction had 4 bases not matched to a gene; V was cut back by 0 bases and J by 6 bases. Germline CDR1 and CDR2: SGHDT and YYEEEE. This CDR3 is 14 amino acids long. The CDR3, as DNA: TGTGCCAGCAGCTTGGGGACTAGCGTATCCGAGCAGTACTTC. It encodes CASSLGTSVSEQYF.

This rearrangement joins TRBV10-2 to TRBJ1-6; 11 bases map to TRBD1. V lost 8 bases, J lost 5 bases, and 2 bases stayed unmatched. The CDR3 is made up of 14 amino acids. Germline values: CDR1 WSHSY, CDR2 SAAADI. This CDR3 reads CASWTGGNNSPLHF. Written as DNA, the CDR3 is TGCGCCAGCTGGACAGGGGGCAATAATTCACCCCTCCACTTT.

The J gene is TRBJ2-1, the V gene TRBV7-9, with 11 bases that match TRBD2. The ends lost 4 bases at V and 6 bases at J; junction bases unmatched: 5. There are 15 residues in the CDR3. The V gene's germline CDR1 is SEHNR and CDR2 FQNEAQ (reference sequence). The CDR3 nucleotides read TGTGCCAGCAGCTCCCTAGCGGGAGGATTCAATGAGCAGTTCTTC. It yields the protein CASSSLAGGFNEQFF.

The gene calls are TRBV5-1 and TRBJ2-3, with TRBD1 matching over 7 bases. Looked up from germline, CDR1 is SGHRS and CDR2 is YFSETQ. This CDR3 is built from 15 residues. J lost 6 bases, V lost 4 bases, and 11 bases had no gene match. The CDR3, as DNA: TGCGCCAGCAGCCGCGACAGGGTTCCGATGGATACGCAGTATTTT. Amino acids: CASSRDRVPMDTQYF.

The chain joins TRBV11-2 to TRBJ1-1, with a possible D match to TRBD1 (5 bases). The V end lost 5 bases, the J end lost 0 bases, and 13 bases lay between the germline ends. This CDR3 spans 15 amino acids. Per germline, CDR1 SGHAT and CDR2 FQNNGV. CDR3 coding DNA: TGTGCCAGCAGCACCCACAGGATAATGAACACTGAAGCTTTCTTT. Translating it yields CASSTHRIMNTEAFF.

The chain is built from TRBV4-2 and TRBJ1-3; TRBD1 might be the D (6 bases). CDR3 length: 14 amino acids. With 2 bases removed from V and 4 bases from J, the gap between germline ends came to 9 bases. From germline, CDR1 is LGHNA and CDR2 YNFKEQ. For the CDR3, the DNA is TGTGCCAGCAGCCAATCAGGGGACGGAAACACCATATATTTT. This sequence encodes CASSQSGDGNTIYF.

The J gene is TRBJ1-4, the V gene TRBV2; 12 nucleotides line up with TRBD1. Germline-derived CDR1 and CDR2 are SNHLY and FYNNEI. The ends lost 6 bases at V and 5 bases at J; junction bases unmatched: 7. This CDR3 comprises 16 residues. DNA of the CDR3: TGTGCCAGCAGCGGGACAGGGGGCAACCTAAATGAAAAACTGTTTTTT. Its translation: CASSGTGGNLNEKLFF.